This T cell receptor beta chain was recorded in a study of radiotherapy plus CTLA-4 blockade in lung cancer (dated by TCRdb to the late 2010s). A note on the overall study: Among the enrolled patients, roughly 19% had an objective response, and less than 40% reached disease control.

For this clone: No cognate antigen has been identified for it. No much larger clone is present one base from it, and per-base qualities are unavailable.

In this study, focal radiation therapy paired with CTLA-4 blockade (ipilimumab) was tested in patients who had chemo-refractory metastatic non-small-cell lung cancer. Overall study results and their limits: After treatment with radiotherapy and ipilimumab, TCR clones that originated in tumors expanded in peripheral blood. The strongest predictors of response were reported to be early dynamic shifts in blood T cell clones along with a rise in serum interferon-beta following radiation.

The method was the immunoSEQ multiplex PCR assay. Drawn from immuneACCESS, this table holds only the in-frame rearrangements with V and J called that TCRdb kept. Clones are partly lost; checked studies trace under half to an unresolved V gene and leave the rest unexplained. A total of more than 75,000 clones appear in this sample, approximately 75% of them only once. The ten biggest clones cover 11% to 15% of the sample. Germline trimming amounts to 3 bases on V and 1 base on J, with 5 as the count of junction bases outside the gene matches. Inclusive of the bounding cysteine and phenylalanine, the CDR3 is 15 residues long. The sequence is cut down to CDR3 DNA, 45 bases in frame from base 1. CDR1 and CDR2 (KGHSH, LQKENI) derive from the germline V gene.

The source of this sequence is a human donor with non-small cell lung cancer that progressed on radiotherapy plus ipilimumab. The chain is encoded by TRBV18 joined to TRBJ1-1, with TRBD1 matching 7 junction bases. Sequenced material: peripheral blood, taken from a patient treated with radiotherapy plus ipilimumab. The sequence in DNA is TGTGCCAGCTCACCCCTTAGGGGGCAGAACACTGAAGCTTTCTTT. It translates as CASSPLRGQNTEAFF. With the rest looked up from the reference TRBV18 and TRBJ1-1 genes rather than sequenced, the full variable domain is NAGVMQNPRHLVRRRGQEARLRCSPMKGHSHVYWYRQLPEEGLKFMVYLQKENIIDESGMPKERFSAEFPKEGPSILRIQQVVRGDSAAYFCASSPLRGQNTEAFFGQGTRLTVV.